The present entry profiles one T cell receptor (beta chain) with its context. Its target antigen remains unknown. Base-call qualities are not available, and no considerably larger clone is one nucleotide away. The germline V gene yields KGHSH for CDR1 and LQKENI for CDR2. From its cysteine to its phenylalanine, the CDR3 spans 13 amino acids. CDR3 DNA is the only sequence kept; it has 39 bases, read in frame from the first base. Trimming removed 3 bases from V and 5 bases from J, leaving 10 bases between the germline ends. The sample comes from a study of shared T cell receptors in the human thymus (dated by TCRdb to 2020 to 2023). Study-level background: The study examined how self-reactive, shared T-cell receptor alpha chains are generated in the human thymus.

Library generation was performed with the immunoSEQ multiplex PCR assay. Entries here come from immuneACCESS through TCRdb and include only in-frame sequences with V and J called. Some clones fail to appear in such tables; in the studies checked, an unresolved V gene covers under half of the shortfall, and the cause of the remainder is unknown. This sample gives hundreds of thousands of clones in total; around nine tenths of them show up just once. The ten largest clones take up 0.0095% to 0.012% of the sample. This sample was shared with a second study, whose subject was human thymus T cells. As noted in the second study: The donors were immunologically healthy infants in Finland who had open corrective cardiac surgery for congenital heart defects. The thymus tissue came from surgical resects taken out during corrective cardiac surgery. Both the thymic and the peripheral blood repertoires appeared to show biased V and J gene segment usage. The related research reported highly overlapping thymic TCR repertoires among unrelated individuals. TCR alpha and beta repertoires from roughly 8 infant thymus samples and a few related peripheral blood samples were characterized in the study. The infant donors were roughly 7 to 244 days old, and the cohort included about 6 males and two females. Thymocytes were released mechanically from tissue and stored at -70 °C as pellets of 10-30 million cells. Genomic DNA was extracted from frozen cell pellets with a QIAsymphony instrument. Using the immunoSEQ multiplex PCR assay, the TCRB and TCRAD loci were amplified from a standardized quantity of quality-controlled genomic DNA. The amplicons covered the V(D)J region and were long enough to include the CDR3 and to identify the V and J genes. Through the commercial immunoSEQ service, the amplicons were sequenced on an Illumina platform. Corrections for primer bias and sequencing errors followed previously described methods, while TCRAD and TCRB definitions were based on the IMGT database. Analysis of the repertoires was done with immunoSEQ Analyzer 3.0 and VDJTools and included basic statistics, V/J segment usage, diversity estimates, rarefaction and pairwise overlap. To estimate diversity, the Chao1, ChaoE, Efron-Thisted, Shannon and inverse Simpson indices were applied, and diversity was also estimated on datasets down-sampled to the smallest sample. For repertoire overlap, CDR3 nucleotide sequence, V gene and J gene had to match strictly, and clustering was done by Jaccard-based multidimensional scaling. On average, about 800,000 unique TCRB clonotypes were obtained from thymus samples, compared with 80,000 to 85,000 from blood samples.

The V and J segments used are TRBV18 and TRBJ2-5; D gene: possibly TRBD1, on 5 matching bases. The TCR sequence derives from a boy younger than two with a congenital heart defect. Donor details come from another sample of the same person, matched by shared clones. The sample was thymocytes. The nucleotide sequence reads TGTGCCAGCTCACCGGGGCCGAGGGAGACCCAGTACTTC. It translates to CASSPGPRETQYF.